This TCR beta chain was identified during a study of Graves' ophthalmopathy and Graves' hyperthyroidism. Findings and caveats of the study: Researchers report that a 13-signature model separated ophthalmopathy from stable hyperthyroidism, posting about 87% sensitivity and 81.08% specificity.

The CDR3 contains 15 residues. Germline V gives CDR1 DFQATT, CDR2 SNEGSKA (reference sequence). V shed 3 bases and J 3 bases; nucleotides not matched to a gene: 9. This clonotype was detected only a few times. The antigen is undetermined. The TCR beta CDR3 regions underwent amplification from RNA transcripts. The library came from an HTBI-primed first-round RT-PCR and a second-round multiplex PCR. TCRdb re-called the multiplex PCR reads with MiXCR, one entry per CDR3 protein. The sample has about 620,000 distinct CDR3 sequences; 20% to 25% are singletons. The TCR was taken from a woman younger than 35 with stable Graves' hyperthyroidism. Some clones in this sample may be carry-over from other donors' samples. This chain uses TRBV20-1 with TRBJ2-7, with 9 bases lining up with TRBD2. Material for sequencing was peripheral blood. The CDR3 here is CSASLAGVSGYEQYF. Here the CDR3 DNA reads TGCAGTGCTAGCTTAGCGGGAGTGTCGGGCTACGAGCAGTACTTC.